Sequencing of this T cell receptor beta chain was carried out in a study of cytomegalovirus exposure and HLA in healthy donors. A multiplex PCR was run with 60 Vbeta primers and 13 Jbeta primers. Method: immunoSEQ multiplex PCR; TCRdb's copy keeps in-frame clones and lacks some. This table has some 150,000 clones, about 80% appearing once. About this clone itself: No antigen is known for it.

Regarding the study as a whole: Available immune exposure information covered CMV serostatus only. The study listed roughly 150 cytomegalovirus-associated TCR beta chains.

The source material was PBMCs. The receptor was isolated from a young man in good health and CMV-seropositive.

The CDR3 region has the DNA TGCGCCAGCAGCTTGGAACAGGCTAGCACAGATACGCAGTATTTT. Translation: CASSLEQASTDTQYF. The chain uses TRBV5-1 and TRBJ2-3, with a weak D call TRBD1 (5 bases). The CDR3 is 15 amino acids. Germline V gene data show CDR1 as SGHRS and CDR2 as YFSETQ. V was pared by 0 bases and J by 0 bases, with 8 bases between.